The 9 T cell receptor beta chains listed next were all sequenced from one sample in a study of somatic mutations in cytotoxic T cells in rheumatoid arthritis. Produced via immunoSEQ multiplex PCR; TCRdb's table is partial and in-frame only. The sample shows about 9,600 clones, just under 85% of them seen only once. What was sequenced was CD8+ T cells sorted from blood. All receptors derive from an adult with rheumatoid arthritis.

A remark on this clone: At one boundary the junction diverges from the germline segment, which might be a read error. V and J are TRBV7-7 and TRBJ2-7; D ambiguous. From germline, CDR1 is SSHAT and CDR2 FNYEAQ (reference sequence). This CDR3 spans 13 amino acids. CDR3 sequence (DNA): TGTGCTAGCAGCTTCGCACTTTCCTACGAGCAGTACTTC. It yields the protein CASSFALSYEQYF.

The V and J genes are TRBV7-9 and TRBJ1-1; D unclear. There are 14 residues in the CDR3. V was cut by 1 base and J by 1 base, with 7 bases left in between. Per the germline V gene, CDR1 is SEHNR and CDR2 is FQNEAQ (reference sequence). CDR3 DNA sequence: TGTGCCAGCAGCTTAGTACGGTCGAACACTGAAGCTTTCTTT. Translation gives CASSLVRSNTEAFF. The variable domain in full, completed from reference TRBV7-9 and TRBJ1-1, reads DTGVSQNPRHKITKRGQNVTFRCDPISEHNRLYWYRQTLGQGPEFLTYFQNEAQLEKSRLLSDRFSAERPKGSFSTLEIQRTEQGDSAMYLCASSLVRSNTEAFFGQGTRLTVV.

The rearrangement uses TRBV10-3 and TRBJ1-2; no definite D call. V was clipped by 2 bases and J by 0 bases, with 13 bases between them. The CDR3 covers 16 residues. Germline-derived CDR1 and CDR2 are ENHRY and SYGVKD. DNA of the CDR3: TGTGCCATCAGTGAGGACGGTTCGACCCCTAACTATGGCTACACCTTC. This translates into CAISEDGSTPNYGYTF.

This chain joins TRBV7-2 and TRBJ1-1; 9 nucleotides agree with TRBD1. After removal of 6 bases from V and 2 bases from J, the junction contained 13 bases not matched to a gene. The length of the CDR3 is 17 residues. Germline-derived CDR1 and CDR2 are SGHTA and FQGNSA. In DNA form, the CDR3 reads TGTGCCAGCAGAGCCCCCACGACAGGGGGAGACAACACTGAAGCTTTCTTT. It is translated as CASRAPTTGGDNTEAFF.

As to this clone: One end of the junction fails to match germline, which may point to a read error. The chain links TRBV13 to TRBJ2-1; D gene ambiguous. The CDR3 extends over 13 amino acids. CDR1 is PRHDT, CDR2 FYEKMQ, per germline (reference sequence). The CDR3 DNA reads TGTGCCAGCAGCTTAGGCGGGTACACTGAGCAGTTCTTC. As protein: CASSLGGYTEQFF.

V and J are TRBV5-1 and TRBJ2-2, with 9 nucleotides matching TRBD1. With V trimmed by 4 bases and J by 5 bases, 6 bases remained unmatched. The CDR3 totals 15 residues. Germline V gene lookup returns CDR1 SGHRS and CDR2 YFSETQ. CDR3 coding DNA: TGCGCCAGCAGCGTGGGGACAGGGCATACCGGGGAGCTGTTTTTT. Translating it yields CASSVGTGHTGELFF.

The genes are TRBV27 and TRBJ2-3; 8 nucleotides line up with TRBD2. Germline V gives CDR1 MNHEY, CDR2 SMNVEV (reference sequence). The CDR3 runs to 14 residues. Trimming at V came to 10 bases and at J to 0 bases, leaving 6 bases not matched to a gene. The CDR3 region has the DNA TGTGCCACCCGGGAGGGACTCAGCACAGATACGCAGTATTTT. Translating gives CATREGLSTDTQYF.

J is TRBJ1-1 and V is TRBV15; D remains ambiguous. The CDR3 contains 13 residues. With 1 base removed from V and 8 bases from J, the gap between germline ends came to 11 bases. The germline V gene encodes CDR1 LNHNV and CDR2 YYDKDF (reference sequence). CDR3 sequence: CATSRVRGTEAFF. The CDR3 nucleotides are TGTGCCACCAGCAGAGTAAGAGGAACAGAAGCTTTCTTT.

This chain connects TRBV6-6 to TRBJ2-7; perhaps TRBD2 as D (6 bases). V shed 7 bases and J shed 0 bases, with 13 bases lying between them. The germline V gene has CDR1 MNHNY and CDR2 SVGAGI (reference sequence). The CDR3 totals 14 residues. As DNA, the CDR3 is TGTGCCAGCACCCAATCCGGGAGCTCCTACGAGCAGTACTTC. Translating it yields CASTQSGSSYEQYF.